These 30 T cell receptor beta chains were sequenced from one sample in a study of cytomegalovirus exposure and HLA in healthy donors. 13 Jbeta primers and 60 Vbeta primers were used for the PCR. Produced via immunoSEQ multiplex PCR; TCRdb's table is partial and in-frame only. The sample carries 80,000 to 130,000 clones, about 75% recorded once. The sequencing input was PBMCs. The receptors derive from a male donor in good health and CMV-seropositive.

The chain uses TRBV9 and TRBJ2-1; D gene ambiguous. Per the germline V gene, CDR1 is SGDLS and CDR2 is YYNGEE. This CDR3 comprises 11 residues. V lost 2 bases, J lost 5 bases, and 2 bases lay in between. The CDR3 reads CASSVNNEQFF. CDR3 sequence (DNA): TGTGCCAGCAGCGTCAACAATGAGCAGTTCTTC.

The chain recombines TRBV27 with TRBJ1-1, with 7 bases aligning to TRBD1. From germline, CDR1 is MNHEY and CDR2 SMNVEV (reference sequence). This CDR3 is 13 amino acids long. The junction had 5 bases not matched to a gene; V was cut back by 3 bases and J by 7 bases. The CDR3, as DNA: TGTGCCAGCAGTTTCGTGTACAGGGGTGAAGCTTTCTTT. This encodes CASSFVYRGEAFF.

This chain links TRBV5-1 with TRBJ2-6; TRBD1 matches 7 bases. CDR1 and CDR2 from the germline V gene are SGHRS and YFSETQ. J lost 3 bases, V lost 2 bases, and 8 bases had no gene match. The CDR3 extends over 17 amino acids. This CDR3 reads CASSFRRGIGGANVLTF. The CDR3, as DNA: TGCGCCAGCAGCTTCCGCAGGGGGATTGGTGGGGCCAACGTCCTGACTTTC.

This chain joins TRBV5-6 and TRBJ1-4, with a weak D call TRBD1 (5 bases). CDR3 length equals 16 residues. V was shortened by 4 bases and J by 7 bases, with 20 bases between the two germline ends. CDR1 and CDR2 (germline): SGHDT, YYEEEE. CDR3 coding DNA: TGTGCCAGCAGCCCCCAAGGGCAGGGTTCGTCTGAAAAACTGTTTTTT. It is translated as CASSPQGQGSSEKLFF.

J is TRBJ2-3 and V is TRBV5-1; 9 bases agree with TRBD2. CDR3 size: 14 residues. Trimming at V came to 6 bases and at J to 1 base, leaving 3 bases not matched to a gene. Per germline, CDR1 SGHRS and CDR2 YFSETQ. Written as DNA, the CDR3 is TGCGCCAGCAAAGCGGGGGGTGGCACAGATACGCAGTATTTT. Translating it yields CASKAGGGTDTQYF.

The rearrangement joins TRBV30 to TRBJ2-2; weak D call: TRBD1 (6 bases). Germline V gives CDR1 GTSNPN, CDR2 SVGIG (reference sequence). The V and J ends lost 2 bases and 4 bases respectively, with 8 bases between them. The CDR3 covers 13 residues. CDR3 protein: CAWSQQGTGELFF. In nucleotides, the CDR3 is TGTGCCTGGAGTCAACAGGGCACCGGGGAGCTGTTTTTT.

Only a few counts were recorded for this clone. The chain employs TRBV5-3 and TRBJ1-6; 8 nucleotides agree with TRBD1. TRBV5-3 falls under the ORF class, with uncertain function. The CDR3 is 13 amino acids. The V segment lost 8 bases and the J segment 7 bases; nucleotides outside the gene matches: 5. CDR3 residues: CASSRDRNSPLHF. CDR3 DNA sequence: TGTGCCAGTTCCCGGGACAGGAATTCACCCCTCCACTTT.

A few counts support this clone. This chain joins TRBV25-1 and TRBJ2-3; no clear D. The ends were cut back, 3 bases at V and 5 bases at J, with 3 bases in the middle. The CDR3 spans 11 residues. Germline loops: CDR1 MGHDK, CDR2 SYGVNS. The CDR3 DNA reads as TGTGCCAGCAGTGATCAAGATACGCAGTATTTT. Amino acids: CASSDQDTQYF. Filled out from reference TRBV25-1 and TRBJ2-3, the complete variable domain reads EADIYQTPRYLVIGTGKKITLECSQTMGHDKMYWYQQDPGMELHLIHYSYGVNSTEKGDLSSESTVSRIRTEHFPLTLESARPSHTSQYLCASSDQDTQYFGPGTRLTVL.

The chain joins TRBV7-9 to TRBJ2-5, with TRBD1 as a possible D gene (6 bases). CDR3 length: 16 amino acids. CDR1 is SEHNR and CDR2 is FQNEAQ in the germline V gene (reference sequence). V lost 4 bases, J lost 1 base, and 16 bases lay in between. CDR3 sequence: CASSSSGTTPQETQYF. DNA for the CDR3: TGTGCCAGCAGCTCCTCCGGGACAACTCCCCAAGAGACCCAGTACTTC.

This clone was detected once. The rearrangement links TRBV7-2 to TRBJ2-7; 10 nucleotides align to TRBD2. This CDR3 is 15 amino acids long. The V and J ends lost 1 base and 3 bases, in that order; junction bases with no gene match: 3. Germline assignment: CDR1 SGHTA and CDR2 FQGNSA. CDR3 protein: CASSLELAGFYEQYF. The CDR3 DNA is TGTGCCAGCAGCTTAGAACTAGCGGGGTTCTACGAGCAGTACTTC.

CDR3 in DNA: TGTGCCAGCAGTTACTCGACTCGACTACCCGACAATGAGCAGTTCTTC. Protein sequence: CASSYSTRLPDNEQFF. The V gene is TRBV6-5, the J gene TRBJ2-1, with D perhaps TRBD2 (5 bases). V gave up 0 bases and J gave up 5 bases, with 14 bases separating them. Germline assignment: CDR1 MNHEY and CDR2 SVGAGI. CDR3 length: 16 amino acids.

The chain uses TRBV21-1 and TRBJ2-3; the D call of TRBD1 is as the table states it, not checked on the DNA. TRBV21-1 represents a pseudogene. The CDR3 is made up of 16 amino acids. The CDR3 nucleotides read TGTGCCAGCAGCACACCCGGGACAGGGTCGCCAGATACGCAGTATTTT. It yields the protein CASSTPGTGSPDTQYF.

A single count supports this clone. The chain carries TRBV9 and TRBJ2-3; D ambiguous. V lost 4 bases and J lost 4, with 10 bases in between. This CDR3 region has 13 residues. The germline V gene encodes CDR1 SGDLS and CDR2 YYNGEE. DNA for the CDR3: TGTGCCAGCAGCCCCGGGTGGGCAGATACGCAGTATTTT. It translates to CASSPGWADTQYF.

The V and J genes are TRBV5-1 and TRBJ2-1; D gene unclear. V was shortened by 0 bases and J by 0 bases, with 13 bases between the two germline ends. There are 17 residues in the CDR3. Germline V gene sequence: CDR1 SGHRS, CDR2 YFSETQ. CDR3 sequence (DNA): TGCGCCAGCAGCTTGGCCGGTAGCTTAAGCTCCTACAATGAGCAGTTCTTC. Amino acids: CASSLAGSLSSYNEQFF.

V is TRBV18 and J is TRBJ2-7, with D perhaps TRBD2 (6 bases). The V gene's germline CDR1 is KGHSH and CDR2 LQKENI. CDR3 size: 13 residues. The V end was cut by 3 bases, the J end by 6 bases, with 12 bases between. In DNA, the CDR3 is TGTGCCAGCTCACCCGGACTAAGACTCGAGCAGTACTTC. Translated, it gives CASSPGLRLEQYF.

The chain recombines TRBV30 with TRBJ1-6; weak D call: TRBD1 (6 bases). CDR1 is GTSNPN, CDR2 SVGIG, per germline (reference sequence). The CDR3 loop spans 15 amino acids. The V end was cut by 0 bases, the J end by 9 bases, with 15 bases between. The chain's CDR3 is CAWSVLDSDGSPLHF. As DNA, the CDR3 is TGTGCCTGGAGTGTACTGGACAGTGATGGTTCACCCCTCCACTTT.

This chain connects TRBV2 to TRBJ1-5; D perhaps matches TRBD1 (5 bases). The germline V gene encodes CDR1 SNHLY and CDR2 FYNNEI. The CDR3 has 12 amino acids. V lost 8 bases and J lost 11, with 16 bases in between. The CDR3 reads CASSGDSRTQHF. The CDR3 bases are TGTGCCAGCTCGGGGGACTCCCGGACCCAGCATTTT.

The chain couples TRBV2 to TRBJ1-1; perhaps TRBD1 as D (6 bases). Trimming shortened V by 4 bases and J by 1 base, and 13 bases separated the two germline ends. CDR1 and CDR2 from the germline V gene are SNHLY and FYNNEI. This CDR3 is 15 amino acids long. The CDR3 sequence is CASSVSDRSNTEAFF. The CDR3 bases are TGTGCCAGCAGTGTCAGCGACAGGTCGAACACTGAAGCTTTCTTT.

The chain has TRBV11-2 and TRBJ2-6; D perhaps matches TRBD1 (5 bases). The CDR3 runs 17 residues. Trimming took 4 bases from V and 2 from J, leaving 15 bases between them. The germline CDR1 and CDR2 sequences are SGHAT and FQNNGV. The CDR3, as DNA: TGTGCCAGCAGCTCCATCAGGGTACTGGCTGGGGCCAACGTCCTGACTTTC. It yields the protein CASSSIRVLAGANVLTF.

This chain uses TRBV2 with TRBJ1-5; no reliable D call. The CDR3 has 15 residues. The V end was cut by 3 bases, the J end by 4 bases, with 13 bases between. Looked up from germline, CDR1 is SNHLY and CDR2 is FYNNEI. CDR3 bases: TGTGCCAGCAGTGAGGCCAGGCCTCGGAATCAGCCCCAGCATTTT. Protein product: CASSEARPRNQPQHF.

The CDR3 bases are TGTGCCAGCAGCTTAGTCTCGGTGAACACTGAAGCTTTCTTT. It specifies CASSLVSVNTEAFF. The V gene is TRBV7-9, the J gene TRBJ1-1, with D unclear. V lost 1 base, J lost 0 bases, and 6 bases lay in between. CDR3 length: 14 amino acids. Per the germline V gene, CDR1 is SEHNR and CDR2 is FQNEAQ (reference sequence).

The chain recombines TRBV5-4 with TRBJ1-2; the match to TRBD1 covers 12 bases. With V trimmed by 3 bases and J by 8 bases, 5 bases remained unmatched. This CDR3 is built from 14 residues. Germline-derived CDR1 and CDR2 are SGHNT and YYREEE (reference sequence). The CDR3, as DNA: TGTGCCAGCAGCTCCCGGGACAGGGGGCCCGGCTACACCTTC. Its protein is CASSSRDRGPGYTF.

The CDR3 DNA is TGTGCCAGCACCATACAGACCTATGGCTACACCTTC. It codes for CASTIQTYGYTF. The V call is TRBV27, the J call TRBJ1-2; no reliable D call. V lost 7 bases, J lost 4 bases, and 10 bases lay in between. This CDR3 has 12 amino acids. Germline V gene lookup returns CDR1 MNHEY and CDR2 SMNVEV (reference sequence).

The sample holds a few counts of this clone. The chain has TRBV15 and TRBJ1-4, with TRBD1 matching 7 bases. This CDR3 is 16 amino acids long. Germline CDR1 is LNHNV and CDR2 is YYDKDF (reference sequence). Trimming took 1 base from V and 4 from J; bases not matched to a gene: 6. CDR3 in DNA: TGTGCCACCAGCAGAGGACAGGGAGGTGGTAATGAAAAACTGTTTTTT. Protein: CATSRGQGGGNEKLFF.

V is TRBV9 and J is TRBJ2-6; D ambiguous. The CDR3 runs 13 residues. V lost 4 bases to trimming and J lost 4 bases, with 6 bases between them. The germline V gene has CDR1 SGDLS and CDR2 YYNGEE. This CDR3 reads CASSRIGANVLTF. CDR3 coding DNA: TGTGCCAGCAGCCGTATCGGGGCCAACGTCCTGACTTTC.

This clone was observed at least ten times. V and J are TRBV5-6 and TRBJ2-7; 8 positions match TRBD2. The CDR3 sequence is 15 residues long. J was trimmed by 2 bases and V by 4 bases; bases with no gene match: 8. Germline V gene data show CDR1 as SGHDT and CDR2 as YYEEEE. For the CDR3, the DNA is TGTGCCAGCAGCCATTGGAGTAGCGGGACCTACGAGCAGTACTTC. Encoded protein: CASSHWSSGTYEQYF.

This clone has more than one count but fewer than ten. The chain couples TRBV29-1 to TRBJ2-7, with 8 bases identical to TRBD1. From germline, CDR1 is SQVTM and CDR2 ANQGSEA. V lost 5 bases and J lost 3; bases outside the gene matches: 18. The CDR3 consists of 17 residues. The CDR3 region is CSVRTGGSGRAYYEQYF. CDR3 sequence (DNA): TGCAGCGTTCGAACAGGGGGGTCGGGACGGGCATACTACGAGCAGTACTTC.

V is TRBV19 and J is TRBJ2-6; D may be TRBD2 (5 bases). Per the germline V gene, CDR1 is LNHDA and CDR2 is SQIVND (reference sequence). The CDR3 length is 16 residues. V lost 3 bases to trimming and J lost 0 bases, with 9 bases between them. Written as DNA, the CDR3 is TGTGCCAGTAGTATCTGGGAGAGCTCTGGGGCCAACGTCCTGACTTTC. Encoded protein: CASSIWESSGANVLTF.

This chain joins TRBV19 and TRBJ1-1; D perhaps matches TRBD1 (6 bases). From germline, CDR1 is LNHDA and CDR2 SQIVND (reference sequence). Trimming left V 4 bases short and J 6 bases short, with 15 bases between. The CDR3 length is 14 residues. This CDR3 is CASSTYLDSSEAFF. The CDR3 DNA sequence: TGTGCCAGTAGTACTTACTTGGACAGTTCTGAAGCTTTCTTT.

The genes are TRBV5-6 and TRBJ2-7; 9 bases align to TRBD2. This CDR3 has 16 residues. V lost 4 bases to trimming and J lost 3 bases; unmatched junction nucleotides: 11. From germline, CDR1 is SGHDT and CDR2 YYEEEE. CDR3 bases: TGTGCCAGCAGCCGGGTGGGGCGGGGGGGCAACTACGAGCAGTACTTC. It translates to CASSRVGRGGNYEQYF.